This T cell receptor beta chain emerged from a study of T cell responses to AZD1222 COVID-19 vaccine. A note on this clone: Its cognate antigen is unknown.

The germline V gene encodes CDR1 MGHDK and CDR2 SYGVNS. The CDR3 loop spans 17 amino acids. Trimming took 3 bases from V and 6 from J; bases not matched to a gene: 10. Study-wide points: The reported proportion of spike-specific TCRs targeting unmutated variant regions was nearly half. Donors were largely white British and mainly female; clonal diversity was possibly underestimated. Spike was spanned by vaccine-associated CD4 TCRs, which were dominant at 160-218 and 743-854. Spike-specific TCR breadth and depth both grew after two AZD1222 doses.

Some clones are missing from TCRdb's copy, which holds only in-frame ones; the method was immunoSEQ multiplex PCR. The data show some 100,000 clones, 87% seen once. This material consisted of peripheral blood, taken 28 days after the second AZD1222 dose. The gene calls are TRBV25-1 and TRBJ2-3; 12 positions agree with TRBD1. The TCR originated in an adult who received the AZD1222 COVID-19 vaccine. The CDR3 DNA reads as TGTGCCAGCAGTGAGGCGGGACAGGGGGCGTCTAGGGATACGCAGTATTTT. Translating it yields CASSEAGQGASRDTQYF.